Listed below are T cell receptor beta chains from one sample, sequenced in a study of siplizumab effects on memory and regulatory T cells. The data were produced by immunoSEQ multiplex PCR, yet TCRdb's version contains in-frame clones alone and is incomplete. The profile covers 50,000 to 55,000 clones, with over 90% appearing a single time and 15% to 20% taken by the ten largest. Sequencing was performed on CD8+ T cells sorted from blood. These receptors were collected from a human donor in good health. The CDR3 runs from the conserved cysteine through the conserved F or W. A D gene is named only where the DNA matches it firmly. Size is stated for part of the rows, as once, few or many counts, or as a class when the clone is expanded.

CDR3aa: CASSSTGATYEQYF
v_gene: TRBV27
d_gene: TRBD1
abundance: NA
j_gene: TRBJ2-7

CDR3aa: CASSDRDSQKNIQYF
v_gene: TRBV7-9
d_gene: TRBD1
abundance: NA
j_gene: TRBJ2-4

CDR3aa: CAWSVQGFDGYTF
v_gene: TRBV30
d_gene: TRBD1
abundance: NA
j_gene: TRBJ1-2

CDR3aa: CASSLGRGVQGTSGANVLTF
v_gene: TRBV13
d_gene: NA
abundance: NA
j_gene: TRBJ2-6

CDR3aa: CASSVRGVREQYF
v_gene: TRBV9
d_gene: NA
abundance: NA
j_gene: TRBJ2-5

CDR3aa: CASSSTGVGQYF
v_gene: TRBV7-9
d_gene: NA
abundance: NA
j_gene: TRBJ2-7

CDR3aa: CASSLIQGQGAYGYTF
v_gene: TRBV11-2
d_gene: TRBD1
abundance: few
j_gene: TRBJ1-2

CDR3aa: CATLGITEAFF
v_gene: TRBV19
d_gene: NA
abundance: NA
j_gene: TRBJ1-1

CDR3aa: CASSLALGGDREAFF
v_gene: TRBV7-2
d_gene: TRBD1
abundance: NA
j_gene: TRBJ1-1

CDR3aa: CASRPRGRYNSPLHF
v_gene: TRBV28
d_gene: NA
abundance: NA
j_gene: TRBJ1-6

CDR3aa: CASSGRTSGLNNEQFF
v_gene: TRBV27
d_gene: TRBD2
abundance: NA
j_gene: TRBJ2-1

CDR3aa: CASSIEQGYGEQFF
v_gene: TRBV19
d_gene: NA
abundance: NA
j_gene: TRBJ2-1

CDR3aa: CASTISPGLADTQYF
v_gene: TRBV7-6
d_gene: NA
abundance: NA
j_gene: TRBJ2-3

CDR3aa: CASSAYAGTSPARDEQFF
v_gene: TRBV9
d_gene: TRBD2
abundance: few
j_gene: TRBJ2-1

CDR3aa: CASSSGVTTYEQYF
v_gene: TRBV5-6
d_gene: NA
abundance: NA
j_gene: TRBJ2-7

CDR3aa: CASSQGRRTYEQYF
v_gene: TRBV4-1
d_gene: NA
abundance: NA
j_gene: TRBJ2-7

CDR3aa: CASSVGQGIYEQYF
v_gene: TRBV9
d_gene: TRBD1
abundance: NA
j_gene: TRBJ2-7

CDR3aa: CAIGGIGSSYEQYF
v_gene: TRBV6-1
d_gene: NA
abundance: few
j_gene: TRBJ2-7

CDR3aa: CASSPGTGHQPQHF
v_gene: TRBV5-6
d_gene: TRBD1
abundance: NA
j_gene: TRBJ1-5

CDR3aa: CASSQDQELEGYTF
v_gene: TRBV4-1
d_gene: NA
abundance: NA
j_gene: TRBJ1-2

CDR3aa: CASSLRARYTTNEKLFF
v_gene: TRBV7-8
d_gene: NA
abundance: NA
j_gene: TRBJ1-4

CDR3aa: CASSVGWVNTEAFF
v_gene: TRBV6-1
d_gene: NA
abundance: NA
j_gene: TRBJ1-1

CDR3aa: CASSVPTGARPGPKNIQYF
v_gene: TRBV5-5
d_gene: NA
abundance: once
j_gene: TRBJ2-4

CDR3aa: CASSQMNGGQTQYF
v_gene: TRBV7-3
d_gene: NA
abundance: NA
j_gene: TRBJ2-5

CDR3aa: CSVEWRPGEAFF
v_gene: TRBV29-1
d_gene: NA
abundance: NA
j_gene: TRBJ1-1

CDR3aa: CASSQERRSYEQYF
v_gene: TRBV4-2
d_gene: NA
abundance: NA
j_gene: TRBJ2-7

CDR3aa: CASSFNGGYEQYF
v_gene: TRBV28
d_gene: NA
abundance: NA
j_gene: TRBJ2-7

CDR3aa: CASSRYREVNTEAFF
v_gene: TRBV7-6
d_gene: NA
abundance: NA
j_gene: TRBJ1-1

CDR3aa: CAWGRDSSYEQYF
v_gene: TRBV30
d_gene: TRBD1
abundance: NA
j_gene: TRBJ2-7

CDR3aa: CASSVGSDDEQFF
v_gene: TRBV9
d_gene: NA
abundance: NA
j_gene: TRBJ2-1

CDR3aa: CASSVAGGDYGYTF
v_gene: TRBV9
d_gene: TRBD1
abundance: NA
j_gene: TRBJ1-2

CDR3aa: CASRKRGGELFF
v_gene: TRBV28
d_gene: TRBD2
abundance: NA
j_gene: TRBJ2-2

CDR3aa: CASSWRDRAYEQYF
v_gene: TRBV7-9
d_gene: TRBD1
abundance: NA
j_gene: TRBJ2-7

CDR3aa: CASSPGQGGKQYF
v_gene: TRBV4-1
d_gene: TRBD1
abundance: once
j_gene: TRBJ2-7

CDR3aa: CASRPGTKTYEQYF
v_gene: TRBV28
d_gene: NA
abundance: NA
j_gene: TRBJ2-7

CDR3aa: CASKEGRLFF
v_gene: TRBV19
d_gene: NA
abundance: once
j_gene: TRBJ2-1

CDR3aa: CASSDSRLQNTGELFF
v_gene: TRBV6-4
d_gene: NA
abundance: NA
j_gene: TRBJ2-2

CDR3aa: CASSVAGGSYEQYF
v_gene: TRBV19
d_gene: NA
abundance: NA
j_gene: TRBJ2-7

CDR3aa: CASSLGTGNAYEQYF
v_gene: TRBV7-2
d_gene: TRBD1
abundance: NA
j_gene: TRBJ2-7

CDR3aa: CASSGTVNQPQHF
v_gene: TRBV27
d_gene: TRBD1
abundance: NA
j_gene: TRBJ1-5

CDR3aa: CAISESIDSYGYTF
v_gene: TRBV10-3
d_gene: NA
abundance: NA
j_gene: TRBJ1-2

CDR3aa: CASSVPVAGKLDEQYF
v_gene: TRBV6-1
d_gene: TRBD2
abundance: NA
j_gene: TRBJ2-7

CDR3aa: CASHRGGYNEQFF
v_gene: TRBV27
d_gene: NA
abundance: NA
j_gene: TRBJ2-1

CDR3aa: CASSEWRGNTEAFF
v_gene: TRBV6-1
d_gene: NA
abundance: NA
j_gene: TRBJ1-1

CDR3aa: CASSQVLAGGPANTGELFF
v_gene: TRBV4-1
d_gene: TRBD2
abundance: NA
j_gene: TRBJ2-2

CDR3aa: CAISESRQPYEQYF
v_gene: TRBV10-3
d_gene: NA
abundance: NA
j_gene: TRBJ2-7

CDR3aa: CASSELWPEQYF
v_gene: TRBV6-1
d_gene: NA
abundance: NA
j_gene: TRBJ2-7